The 8 T cell receptor beta chains below all came from one sample that was sequenced in a study of molecular identifiers for immune sequencing clone quantification. Via MiXCR, TCRdb re-called the PCR reads, giving one row per CDR3 protein. The sample lists about 63,000 distinct CDR3 sequences, approximately 18% occurring once. The sequencing input was naive CD8+ T cells from blood, with Jurkat cell RNA spiked in. Subset in this sample: FACS-sorted CD8+CD4-CCR7+CD45RA+ naive T cells. The source is a human donor in good health. Some libraries in this study had Jurkat cell RNA spiked in.

This clonotype has just one count. V and J are TRBV14 and TRBJ1-6; unclear D gene. Trimming stripped 1 base from V and 10 bases from J, with 14 bases between. CDR1 and CDR2 (germline): SGHDN, FVKESK. The length of the CDR3 is 15 residues. For the CDR3, the DNA is TGTGCCAGCAGCCAAGTGGGAAGGGTTGGCTCACCCCTCCACTTT. Its translation is CASSQVGRVGSPLHF.

This clonotype has only a few counts. V and J are TRBV6-4 and TRBJ1-6; 11 bases align to TRBD1. This CDR3 spans 14 amino acids. CDR1 is MRHNA and CDR2 is SNTAGT in the germline V gene. Trimming cost V 7 bases and J 7 bases; bases outside gene matches: 3. The CDR3 bases are TGTGCCAGCAAGGGGACAGGGGGGAATTCACCCCTCCACTTT. Its translation is CASKGTGGNSPLHF.

The chain has TRBV30 and TRBJ2-1, with D uncertain. V shed 1 base and J shed 0 bases, with 10 bases lying between them. The CDR3 covers 15 residues. Germline V gene lookup returns CDR1 GTSNPN and CDR2 SVGIG (reference sequence). The chain's CDR3 is CAWSGPPISYNEQFF. As DNA, the CDR3 is TGTGCCTGGAGTGGGCCTCCGATCTCCTACAATGAGCAGTTCTTC. Full variable domain (rest looked up from reference TRBV30 and TRBJ2-1): SQTIHQWPATLVQPVGSPLSLECTVEGTSNPNLYWYRQAAGRGLQLLFYSVGIGQISSEVPQNLSASRPQDRQFILSSKKLLLSDSGFYLCAWSGPPISYNEQFFGPGTRLTVL.

This clonotype was picked up many times. The rearrangement uses TRBV7-9 and TRBJ2-2; D possibly corresponds to TRBD2 (6 bases). V lost 7 bases and J lost 5, with 14 bases in between. The CDR3 is 14 residues long. Germline CDR1 SEHNR, CDR2 FQNEAQ (reference sequence). The CDR3 DNA follows: TGTGCCAGCACCGGGGACTGGACGACCGGGGAGCTGTTTTTT. Translating gives CASTGDWTTGELFF.

This clonotype has ten or more counts. As DNA, the CDR3 is TGTGCCAGCAGCGTAGGAAGTACTCGCACAGATACGCAGTATTTT. Residues: CASSVGSTRTDTQYF. This chain joins TRBV9 and TRBJ2-3; D is unresolved. The CDR3 length is 15 residues. Germline V CDR1 and CDR2: SGDLS, YYNGEE. V lost 0 bases and J lost 1, with 9 bases in between. The full variable domain, completed using reference TRBV9 and TRBJ2-3, is DSGVTQTPKHLITATGQRVTLRCSPRSGDLSVYWYQQSLDQGLQFLIQYYNGEERAKGNILERFSAQQFPDLHSELNLSSLELGDSALYFCASSVGSTRTDTQYFGPGTRLTVL.

This clonotype showed up many times. The J gene is TRBJ2-1, the V gene TRBV30, with 8 positions matching TRBD1. Germline V lookup: CDR1 GTSNPN, CDR2 SVGIG (reference sequence). The CDR3 is made up of 14 amino acids. Unmatched junction bases numbered 2, after V lost 4 bases and J lost 0 bases. For the CDR3, the DNA is TGTGCCTGGATGGACAGGGCCTCCTACAATGAGCAGTTCTTC. This gives the protein CAWMDRASYNEQFF.

The chain links TRBV6-6 to TRBJ2-1; D remains unclear. The V gene's germline CDR1 is MNHNY and CDR2 SVGAGI (reference sequence). The CDR3 contains 12 residues. With 11 bases removed from V and 9 bases from J, the gap between germline ends came to 17 bases. This chain's CDR3 is CACKRVDSEQFF. CDR3 nucleotides: TGTGCCTGTAAGCGAGTCGATAGTGAGCAGTTCTTC.

In its sample, this clonotype was seen many times. The chain has TRBV20-1 and TRBJ1-6; 8 bases align to TRBD1. Germline loops: CDR1 DFQATT, CDR2 SNEGSKA (reference sequence). CDR3 length equals 18 residues. The V gene end was trimmed by 0 bases and the J gene end by 14 bases; junction bases not matched to a gene: 21. The chain's CDR3 is CSARDRDRGPSSSVALHF. CDR3 nucleotides: TGCAGTGCTAGAGATCGCGACAGGGGCCCCTCTTCGAGTGTGGCCCTCCACTTT.